This TCR beta chain is drawn from a study of cytomegalovirus exposure and HLA in healthy donors. Study results and limitations: Presence/absence comparisons presumed near-even sequencing depth among donors. About 87% or about 30% of the time was how often most TCR beta V segments were productive, according to an earlier analysis.

This clone came up once. The antigen remains unidentified. The germline gives CDR1 SQVTM, CDR2 ANQGSEA. The ends were cut back, 3 bases at V and 2 bases at J, with 15 bases in the middle. This CDR3 is 15 amino acids long. PCR primers comprised 60 Vbeta and 13 Jbeta primers. This table comes from immunoSEQ multiplex PCR, and its TCRdb copy is limited to in-frame clones, with some not included. The data show about 150,000 clones, 80% to 85% seen once. The chain recombines TRBV29-1 with TRBJ2-3; weak D call: TRBD1 (6 bases). The clonotype originates from a male donor in good health and CMV-seronegative. The sequencing input was PBMCs. In DNA form, the CDR3 reads TGCAGCGTTGAGGGCGGCAGGGGAATCACAGATACGCAGTATTTT. Translating gives CSVEGGRGITDTQYF.